A selection of T cell receptor beta chains follows, all from one sample in a study of blood T cells in healthy people across ages. MiXCR was run by TCRdb on the 5' RACE reads, yielding one entry per CDR3 protein. The sample contains about 1.7 million distinct CDR3 sequences, about 30% of which appear only once. Specimen: blood. These TCRs come from a woman in her 30s in good health. Each CDR3 is given with its conserved first and last residue. D genes are given only for firm matches. Some rows mark clone size as missing; the rest say once, few, many or name a class of expanded clone.

j_call d_call v_call clone_size cdr3_nt cdr3_aa
TRBJ1-2 - TRBV5-5 few TGTGCCAGCAGCTTGGGGCCCGGGCTCGGCTATGGCTACACCTTC CASSLGPGLGYGYTF
TRBJ2-5 - TRBV5-1 - TGCGCCAGCAGCTCCCGGGGCTCTGGGGAAGAGACCCAGTACTTC CASSSRGSGEETQYF
TRBJ2-2 - TRBV5-1 - TGCGCCAGCAGCACGGACCGGGACTCAGGCGGGGAGCTGTTTTTT CASSTDRDSGGELFF
TRBJ1-5 - TRBV6-5 - TGTGCCAGCAGAAATCGGGGGCAGCCCCAGCATTTT CASRNRGQPQHF
TRBJ2-1 - TRBV12-3/TRBV12-4 - TGTGCCAGCAGTTTATTTGGGAGCTCCTACAATGAGCAGTTCTTC CASSLFGSSYNEQFF
TRBJ2-1 - TRBV5-1 - TGCGCCAGCAGCTTGGTAGGGGGGGCAGGTGAGCAGTTCTTC CASSLVGGAGEQFF
TRBJ1-5 - TRBV12-3/TRBV12-4 once TGTGCCAGCAGTTTAGGTGCAGATTTACCGAATCAGCCCCAGCATTTT CASSLGADLPNQPQHF
TRBJ2-1 TRBD2 TRBV9 - TGTGCCAGCAGCTCCGGACTAGCGGGGGCCCGAGAGTTCTTC CASSSGLAGAREFF
TRBJ1-1 - TRBV24-1 - TGTGCCACCAGTGATTTCGACGGGGGTCGAGGAGCTTTCTTT CATSDFDGGRGAFF
TRBJ2-3 TRBD1 TRBV29-1 few TGCAGCGCAGGCTCCGGGACAGGGGGTACAGATACGCAGTATTTT CSAGSGTGGTDTQYF
TRBJ2-5 - TRBV11-1 - TGTGCCAGCAGCTTAGTATCCCGATACCGGGAGACCCAGTACTTC CASSLVSRYRETQYF
TRBJ1-5 - TRBV2 - TGTGCCAGCAGGGCAGGGACGGATCAGCCCCAGCATTTT CASRAGTDQPQHF
TRBJ2-5 TRBD2 TRBV7-9 - TGTGCCAGCAGCTTTGGCGGGAGAGTCCTCGGGGAGACCCAGTACTTC CASSFGGRVLGETQYF
TRBJ2-6 - TRBV4-2 - TGTGCCAGCAGCCAAGAAGTTTCTGGGGCCAGCGTCCTGACTTTC CASSQEVSGASVLTF
TRBJ2-7 TRBD1 TRBV29-1 - TGCAGCGTTGTGACAGGGAACTCCTACGAGCAGTACTTC CSVVTGNSYEQYF
TRBJ1-1 - TRBV5-1 - TGCGCCAGCAGCTCGGAGCCGGAATCGGAAGCTTTCTTT CASSSEPESEAFF
TRBJ1-2 TRBD1 TRBV4-1 - TGCGCCAGCAGACTATCTAGGACAGGGACGGGCGATGGCTACACCTTC CASRLSRTGTGDGYTF
TRBJ2-3 - TRBV18 once TGTGCCAGCTCCGAACCCAGGGATACGCAGTATTTT CASSEPRDTQYF
TRBJ2-1 TRBD2 TRBV3-1 few TGTGCCAGCAGCCGGATAGCGGGAGTGGGTGAGCAGTTCTTC CASSRIAGVGEQFF
TRBJ2-3 - TRBV20-1 few TGCAGTGCTAGATCAACTAGCACAGATACGCAGTATTTT CSARSTSTDTQYF
TRBJ2-3 - TRBV9 - TGTGCCAGCAGCGTAGCTGGCTTGGCAGATACGCAGTATTTT CASSVAGLADTQYF
TRBJ2-7 TRBD2 TRBV6-2/TRBV6-3 few TGTGCCAGCGCAACTAGCGGGAGGGCCTTTGGCGAGCAGTACTTC CASATSGRAFGEQYF
TRBJ2-1 TRBD2 TRBV12-3/TRBV12-4 - TGTGCCAGCAGGAGGGAGGGCCTCTACAATGAGCAGTTCTTC CASRREGLYNEQFF
TRBJ2-2 TRBD1 TRBV27 - TGTGCCAGCAGTAGAGACAGGGCATACACCGGGGAGCTGTTTTTT CASSRDRAYTGELFF
TRBJ2-1 - TRBV10-2 many TGCGCCAGCAGTGAGTCTACCGATGAGCAGTTCTTC CASSESTDEQFF
TRBJ2-2 TRBD1 TRBV2 - TGTGCCAGCAGGGGGACAGTGAGGAACACCGGGGAGCTGTTTTTT CASRGTVRNTGELFF
TRBJ2-1 TRBD1 TRBV7-2 few TGTGCCAGCAGCCGACAGGGGGGGATGTGGAATGAGCAGTTCTTC CASSRQGGMWNEQFF
TRBJ2-1 TRBD2 TRBV5-1 - TGCGCCAGCAGCTTGGACGTGGGAGGGTCCTCGGATGAGCAGTTCTTC CASSLDVGGSSDEQFF
TRBJ2-2 - TRBV6-5 few TGTGCCAGCCTAAGCGGGTACCCCGGGGAGCTGTTTTTT CASLSGYPGELFF
TRBJ2-2 TRBD2 TRBV7-2 - TGTGCCAGCAGCTTAGCGTTCGGGAGGCTAAACACCGGGGAGCTGTTTTTT CASSLAFGRLNTGELFF
TRBJ1-4 - TRBV25-1 - TGTGCCAGCAGTGAACTCGGAGATCAAACTAATGAAAAACGGTTTTTT CASSELGDQTNEKRFF
TRBJ1-2 - TRBV10-3 many TGTGCCATCAGTGATAAGTTAACGGAAAGAGGCTACACCTTC CAISDKLTERGYTF
TRBJ2-1 TRBD2 TRBV3-1 - TGTGCCAGCAGCCCGTCACTAGCGGGAGGGCCCTCCTACAATGAGCAGTTCTTC CASSPSLAGGPSYNEQFF
TRBJ2-7 - TRBV7-9 - TGTGCCAGCAGTGGGGTCAGCGAGCAGTACTTC CASSGVSEQYF
TRBJ1-5 - TRBV12-3/TRBV12-4 - TGTGCCAGCAGTTTGGACAGTCGTCATCAGCCCCAGCATTTT CASSLDSRHQPQHF
TRBJ2-7 TRBD2 TRBV29-1 - TGCAGCGCGGGGGAGGGCTCTTACTACGAGCAGTACTTC CSAGEGSYYEQYF
TRBJ2-1 TRBD2 TRBV7-9 - TGTGCCAGCAGCCTGTGGGCCGGGGGGGCCGGCGATGAGCAGTTCTTC CASSLWAGGAGDEQFF